This TCR beta chain was identified during a study of identical twins. Germline CDR1 is SEHNR and CDR2 is FQNEAQ (reference sequence). There are 15 residues in the CDR3. The ends were cut back, 3 bases at V and 0 bases at J, with 11 bases in the middle. A remark on this clonotype: Its target is unknown.

TCRdb called the 5' RACE reads again in MiXCR, with one record for every CDR3 protein. The table shows about 460,000 distinct CDR3 sequences, with approximately 14% occurring only once. Study-wide results and caveats: Analyses of zero insertions could, in part, be confounded by invariant MAIT and iNKT cells.

This sample was shared with a second study, whose subject was yellow fever vaccine responses in identical twins.

This receptor was obtained from a young woman in good health. The source material was CD4+ T cells sorted from blood. The chain is built from TRBV7-9 and TRBJ1-1; D remains ambiguous. This chain's CDR3 is CASSFLGPMNTEAFF. DNA for the CDR3: TGTGCCAGCAGCTTCCTGGGCCCTATGAACACTGAAGCTTTCTTT.